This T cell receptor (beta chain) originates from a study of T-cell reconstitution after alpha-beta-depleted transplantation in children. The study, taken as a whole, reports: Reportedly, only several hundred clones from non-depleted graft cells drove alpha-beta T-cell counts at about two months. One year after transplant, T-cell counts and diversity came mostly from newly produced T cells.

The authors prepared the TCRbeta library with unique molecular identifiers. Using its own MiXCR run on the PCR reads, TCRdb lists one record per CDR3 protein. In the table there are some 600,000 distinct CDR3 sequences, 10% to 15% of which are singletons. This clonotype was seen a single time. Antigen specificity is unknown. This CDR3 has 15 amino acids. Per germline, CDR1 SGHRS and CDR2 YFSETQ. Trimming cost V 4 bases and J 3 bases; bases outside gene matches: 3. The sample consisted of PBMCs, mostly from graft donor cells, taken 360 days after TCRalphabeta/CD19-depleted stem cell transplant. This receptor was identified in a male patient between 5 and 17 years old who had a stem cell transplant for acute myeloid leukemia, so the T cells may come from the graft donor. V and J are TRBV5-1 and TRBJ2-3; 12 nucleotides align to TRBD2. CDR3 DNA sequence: TGCGCCAGCAGCACCACTAGCGGGAGGACAGATACGCAGTATTTT. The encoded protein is CASSTTSGRTDTQYF.